Given below is one T cell receptor (beta chain) in context. The data are from a study of blood T cell repertoires in COVID-19. The authors' processing: The assay estimated nucleated cells by amplifying reference gene primers. Some clones are missing from TCRdb's copy, which holds only in-frame ones; the method was immunoSEQ multiplex PCR. D and trimming come from the DNA, and the V and J calls and clone size come from that table. Here the sample spans 350,000 to 500,000 clones, over 85% being singletons. The V gene end was trimmed by 5 bases and the J gene end by 1 base; junction bases not matched to a gene: 1. The CDR3 totals 15 residues. Germline CDR1 and CDR2: SGHTA and FQGTGA. One Seattle source followed patients from active infection through their disease course.

The sequenced sample consisted of peripheral blood. The sequence came from a man between 18 and 35 years old with COVID-19, enrolled during active disease. The chain couples TRBV7-3 to TRBJ2-1; 11 nucleotides line up with TRBD2. The CDR3: CASSIAGGSYNEQFF. DNA for the CDR3: TGTGCCAGCAGCATAGCGGGAGGGTCCTACAATGAGCAGTTCTTC.